Listed below are T cell receptor beta chains from one sample, sequenced in a study of cytomegalovirus exposure and HLA in healthy donors. This table comes from immunoSEQ multiplex PCR, and its TCRdb copy is limited to in-frame clones, with some not included. Found here are approximately 110,000 clones; the top ten clones hold around 2.9%. Source material: PBMCs. All receptors derive from a man aged 30-40 years in good health and CMV-seronegative. CDR3s include the opening cysteine and the closing phenylalanine or tryptophan. A D gene is named only where the DNA matches it firmly.

j_call: TRBJ2-1
d_call: NA
v_call: TRBV29-1
cdr3_nt: TGCAGCGTTGATAAACTCCATGAGCAGTTCTTC
cdr3_aa: CSVDKLHEQFF

j_call: TRBJ2-2
d_call: NA
v_call: TRBV2
cdr3_nt: TGTGCCAGCAGAGAGGGGGTAAACACCGGGGAGCTGTTTTTT
cdr3_aa: CASREGVNTGELFF

j_call: TRBJ2-7
d_call: TRBD1
v_call: TRBV19
cdr3_nt: TGTGCCAGTAGCACAGGGGGCTACGAGCAGTACTTC
cdr3_aa: CASSTGGYEQYF

j_call: TRBJ2-7
d_call: TRBD1
v_call: TRBV7-3
cdr3_nt: TGTGCCAGCAGTCAGGGGGATCTTACCTACGAGCAGTACTTC
cdr3_aa: CASSQGDLTYEQYF

j_call: TRBJ2-1
d_call: TRBD2
v_call: TRBV13
cdr3_nt: TGTGCCAGCAGCCTCACTAGCGGGAGGGTGAATGAGCAGTTCTTC
cdr3_aa: CASSLTSGRVNEQFF

j_call: TRBJ2-1
d_call: TRBD2
v_call: TRBV5-6
cdr3_nt: TGTGCCAGCAGCTTAGCCCTAGCGGGAGTATCGGCCGAGCAGTTCTTC
cdr3_aa: CASSLALAGVSAEQFF

j_call: TRBJ2-2
d_call: NA
v_call: TRBV11-3
cdr3_nt: TGTGCCAGCAGCTCAAGCTACGGGGAGCTGTTTTTT
cdr3_aa: CASSSSYGELFF

j_call: TRBJ2-7
d_call: TRBD2
v_call: TRBV6-5
cdr3_nt: TGTGCCAGCACCCCTACCGGCGGGAGTTACGAGCAGTACTTC
cdr3_aa: CASTPTGGSYEQYF

j_call: TRBJ1-1
d_call: NA
v_call: TRBV5-1
cdr3_nt: TGCGCCAGCAGCTTGACAGGAGTCACTGAAGCTTTCTTT
cdr3_aa: CASSLTGVTEAFF

j_call: TRBJ2-3
d_call: TRBD2
v_call: TRBV2
cdr3_nt: TGTGCCAGCAGTGGGGGACTAGCGGGAGGGTCAGATACGCAGTATTTT
cdr3_aa: CASSGGLAGGSDTQYF

j_call: TRBJ2-2
d_call: NA
v_call: TRBV11-2
cdr3_nt: TGTGCCAGCAGCTTAGCGGGGGTCCGACGAAACACCGGGGAGCTGTTTTTT
cdr3_aa: CASSLAGVRRNTGELFF

j_call: TRBJ2-1
d_call: TRBD1
v_call: TRBV28
cdr3_nt: TGTGCCAGCAGTTTACGTGACAGGGCATTTTCCTACAATGAGCAGTTCTTC
cdr3_aa: CASSLRDRAFSYNEQFF

j_call: TRBJ1-1
d_call: TRBD1
v_call: TRBV5-1
cdr3_nt: TGCGCCAGCAGCCCGGGACAGGGGTCGAACACTGAAGCTTTCTTT
cdr3_aa: CASSPGQGSNTEAFF

j_call: TRBJ1-4
d_call: NA
v_call: TRBV27
cdr3_nt: TGTGCCAGCAGTTTAATGAGACTGGGTAATGAAAAACTGTTTTTT
cdr3_aa: CASSLMRLGNEKLFF

j_call: TRBJ2-7
d_call: TRBD2
v_call: TRBV28
cdr3_nt: TGTGCCAGCAGTACGTTTGAGGGAGGGAGATCCTACGAGCAGTACTTC
cdr3_aa: CASSTFEGGRSYEQYF

j_call: TRBJ1-5
d_call: TRBD1
v_call: TRBV15
cdr3_nt: TGTGCCACCAGCAGAGAGGCAGGGGGAAGCAATCAGCCCCAGCATTTT
cdr3_aa: CATSREAGGSNQPQHF

j_call: TRBJ1-1
d_call: NA
v_call: TRBV9
cdr3_nt: TGTGCCAGCAGCGGTGGGGCAGTGAACACTGAAGCTTTCTTT
cdr3_aa: CASSGGAVNTEAFF

j_call: TRBJ2-3
d_call: NA
v_call: TRBV7-3
cdr3_nt: TGTGCCAGCAGCTCTCCGGGGGATACGCAGTATTTT
cdr3_aa: CASSSPGDTQYF

j_call: TRBJ2-5
d_call: NA
v_call: TRBV7-3
cdr3_nt: TGTGCCAGCAGCCCAGACACGGGGCAAGAGACCCAGTACTTC
cdr3_aa: CASSPDTGQETQYF

j_call: TRBJ2-7
d_call: NA
v_call: TRBV10-3
cdr3_nt: TGTGCCATCAGTGAAAAGGAGGGGACCCCCACCTACGAGCAGTACTTC
cdr3_aa: CAISEKEGTPTYEQYF

j_call: TRBJ1-5
d_call: TRBD1
v_call: TRBV5-1
cdr3_nt: TGCGCCAGCAGCTCGGACGGACAGGGGAATCAGCCCCAGCATTTT
cdr3_aa: CASSSDGQGNQPQHF

j_call: TRBJ2-1
d_call: NA
v_call: TRBV7-9
cdr3_nt: TGTGCCGTGCACAGGGCAATGGGAGTGAATGAGCAGTTCTTC
cdr3_aa: CAVHRAMGVNEQFF

j_call: TRBJ1-2
d_call: TRBD1
v_call: TRBV2
cdr3_nt: TGTGCCAGTGAGGGGACAGGGATCTATGGCTACACCTTC
cdr3_aa: CASEGTGIYGYTF

j_call: TRBJ2-5
d_call: NA
v_call: TRBV6-1
cdr3_nt: TGTGCCAGCAGTGAAACGGGGACTCTCCAAGAGACCCAGTACTTC
cdr3_aa: CASSETGTLQETQYF